This T cell receptor (beta chain) was identified in a study of beta chain features in type 1 diabetes. Each sorted population was over 95% pure. Regarding this clone: What it binds is not known.

Notes on the study in general: In the patient group, naive, central memory and Treg TCRB repertoires seemed more alike than in the healthy donor group. The VDJ junctions of type 1 diabetes patients carried fewer insertions and more deletions.

The trim removed 3 bases at V and 4 bases at J, leaving 1 base unmatched. The CDR3 runs 15 residues. CDR1 and CDR2 (germline): SGHDT, YYEEEE. Expressed TCRB transcripts were sequenced after all isolated RNA was converted to cDNA. The repertoire was sequenced with immunoSEQ multiplex PCR; TCRdb's copy has only in-frame clones and lacks some. The sample has about 930,000 clones, roughly 16% seen once. This sequence was found in a young woman in good health. The source material was naive CD4+ T cells from blood. This chain joins TRBV5-6 and TRBJ2-1; TRBD2 aligns across 13 bases. The CDR3 DNA reads TGTGCCAGCAGCTGGGGACTAGCGGGGTACAATGAGCAGTTCTTC. Encoded protein: CASSWGLAGYNEQFF.